This T cell receptor (beta chain) was captured in a study of patients and donors after allogeneic stem cell transplantation (TCRdb year 2020). To note about this clonotype: Which antigen it targets is not known. Base-call qualities are not available, and no considerably larger clone is one nucleotide away.

Library preparation used RT-PCR. The sequencing machine was a NextSeq 550. TCRdb redid the processing of the public reads, applying fastp at Q25 and MiXCR, and retained in-frame beta chains. One record per CDR3 amino acid sequence lists the most common genes and DNA. Counted in this sample were about 72,000 distinct CDR3 sequences; more than 20% of them appeared once. The ten top clones hold 26% of the sample. V sheds 2 bases and J sheds 4 bases, leaving 14 bases between their ends. CDR1 GTSNPN and CDR2 SVGIG were looked up in the germline V gene (reference sequence). Its CDR3 holds 15 amino acids, cysteine through phenylalanine. Solely the CDR3 DNA is kept, with 45 bases framed from the first base.

The receptor comes from a human donor who was either an allogeneic HSCT recipient or a stem cell or donor lymphocyte infusion donor (not recorded which). It is not recorded whose cells these are; they may come from a transplant donor. The specimen sequenced was blood, either unsorted or a sorted T cell fraction (not recorded which). Rearrangement joined TRBV30 to TRBJ2-2; the D gene is perhaps TRBD2, on 6 matching bases. The CDR3: CAWSLLARITGELFF. Here is the DNA: TGTGCCTGGAGTTTACTAGCCAGGATCACCGGGGAGCTGTTTTTT.